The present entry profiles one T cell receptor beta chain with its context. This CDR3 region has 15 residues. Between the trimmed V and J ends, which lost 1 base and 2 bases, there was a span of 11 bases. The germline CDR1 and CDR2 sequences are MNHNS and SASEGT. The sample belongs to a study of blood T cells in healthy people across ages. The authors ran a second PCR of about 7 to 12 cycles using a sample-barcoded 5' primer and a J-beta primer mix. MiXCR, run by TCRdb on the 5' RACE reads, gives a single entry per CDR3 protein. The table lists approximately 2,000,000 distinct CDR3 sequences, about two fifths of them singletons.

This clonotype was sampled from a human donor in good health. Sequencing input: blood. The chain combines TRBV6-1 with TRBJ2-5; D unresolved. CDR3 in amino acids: CASSEGWGQQETQYF. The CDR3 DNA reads TGTGCCAGCAGTGAAGGGTGGGGTCAACAAGAGACCCAGTACTTC.